The 6 T cell receptor beta chains below come from one sample, sequenced in a study of T cell responses to AZD1222 COVID-19 vaccine. The data were produced by immunoSEQ multiplex PCR, yet TCRdb's version contains in-frame clones alone and is incomplete. Among approximately 50,000 clones, around 85% were seen once, and the ten largest hold under 25%. Source: peripheral blood, taken on day 0 of MenACWY control vaccination. The receptors were gathered from an adult in good health.

This clone is a singleton in its sample. The chain carries TRBV5-4 and TRBJ2-1, with 10 bases that match TRBD2. The CDR3 runs to 15 residues. Germline lookup yields CDR1 SGHNT and CDR2 YYREEE (reference sequence). Trimming took 5 bases from V and 4 from J; bases not matched to a gene: 6. CDR3 sequence reads: CASSSAGGLYNEQFF. The CDR3 DNA is TGTGCCAGCAGTTCAGCGGGAGGGTTGTACAATGAGCAGTTCTTC.

The chain recombines TRBV5-1 with TRBJ2-7; 7 bases are shared with TRBD1. V gave up 4 bases and J gave up 3 bases; unmatched junction bases: 10. This CDR3 has 15 residues. The germline gives CDR1 SGHRS, CDR2 YFSETQ. CDR3 DNA sequence: TGCGCCAGCAGCCTCGTACCTAGGGACAGCTACGAGCAGTACTTC. Translating gives CASSLVPRDSYEQYF.

The chain combines TRBV4-3 with TRBJ2-7; TRBD1 aligns across 10 bases. Germline CDR1 reads LGHNA; CDR2 reads YSLEER. V lost 0 bases to trimming and J lost 4 bases; unmatched junction nucleotides: 3. The CDR3 has 15 amino acids. The CDR3 nucleotides read TGCGCCAGCAGCCAAGAGGGACAGGGGAGATACGAGCAGTACTTC. The encoded protein is CASSQEGQGRYEQYF.

The chain combines TRBV30 with TRBJ1-2; 8 nucleotides match TRBD1. Germline CDR1 and CDR2: GTSNPN and SVGIG (reference sequence). The junction had 7 bases not matched to a gene; V was cut back by 2 bases and J by 8 bases. The CDR3 sequence is 13 residues long. CDR3: CAWSRDRPKGYTF. For the CDR3, the DNA is TGTGCCTGGAGTCGGGACAGGCCTAAAGGCTACACCTTC.

This clone has only a few counts. V and J are TRBV12-3 or TRBV12-4 and TRBJ2-1, with 8 bases lining up with TRBD2. This CDR3 comprises 13 residues. After removal of 8 bases from V and 7 bases from J, the junction contained 7 bases not matched to a gene. The CDR3 reads CASVPGGRNEQFF. Written as DNA, the CDR3 is TGTGCCAGCGTGCCGGGGGGGAGGAATGAGCAGTTCTTC.

This clone was observed once. The chain links TRBV6-5 to TRBJ2-2, with TRBD1 matching 10 bases. Germline CDR1 reads MNHEY; CDR2 reads SVGAGI. Trimming cost V 5 bases and J 7 bases; bases outside gene matches: 7. The CDR3 runs 15 residues. Here the CDR3 DNA reads TGTGCCAGCAGTATCGGGACAGGGGTTGGCGGGGAGCTGTTTTTT. It encodes CASSIGTGVGGELFF.